The T cell receptor (beta chain) under discussion was sequenced for a study of CD8 T cells in ankylosing spondylitis. Whole-study results and caveats: Reportedly, disease-linked clones are significantly enriched in ankylosing spondylitis patients' matched synovial fluid. Earlier reports found some motif variants in synovial fluid and blood in reactive arthritis. Disease-linked clones bore a CD8+ phenotype, appearing relatively rarely in peripheral blood.

Construction of TCR beta libraries was performed using quantitative 5'-RACE with molecular barcodes. TCRdb passed the 5' RACE reads through MiXCR, listing each CDR3 protein once. The sample contains some 250,000 distinct CDR3 sequences, roughly a quarter of which appear only once. For this clonotype: The antigen remains unidentified.

CDR1 and CDR2 from the germline V gene are SGHTA and FQGTGA. Trimming removed 7 bases at V and 1 base at J, with 9 bases between. CDR3 length equals 13 residues. This TCR was sampled from a male donor with ankylosing spondylitis or in good health (not recorded which). The sequencing input was blood, either unsorted or a sorted T cell fraction (not recorded which). The chain employs TRBV7-3 and TRBJ2-3; D unresolved. The CDR3 DNA sequence: TGTGCCAGCAAGCCATGGGGCACAGATACGCAGTATTTT. Its translation is CASKPWGTDTQYF.